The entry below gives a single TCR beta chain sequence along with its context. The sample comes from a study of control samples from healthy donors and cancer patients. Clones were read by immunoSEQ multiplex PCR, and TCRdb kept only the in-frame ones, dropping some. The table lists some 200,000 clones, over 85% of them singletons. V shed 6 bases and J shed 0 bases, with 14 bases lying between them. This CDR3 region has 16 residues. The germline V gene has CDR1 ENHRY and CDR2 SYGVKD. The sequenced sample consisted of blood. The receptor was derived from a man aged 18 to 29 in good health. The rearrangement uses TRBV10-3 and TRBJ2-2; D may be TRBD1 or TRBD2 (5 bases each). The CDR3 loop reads CAIRQPGPSNTGELFF. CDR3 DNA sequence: TGTGCCATCAGACAACCGGGACCGTCGAACACCGGGGAGCTGTTTTTT.